These 28 T cell receptor beta chains originate from one sample sequenced in a study of chronic HIV infection and antiretroviral therapy. TCRdb called the 5' RACE reads again in MiXCR, with one record for every CDR3 protein. The table records 25,000 to 35,000 distinct CDR3 sequences, about 9.6% of them present only once. Specimen: peripheral blood. The receptors derive from an adult who had HIV and had not received antiretroviral therapy, or was an uninfected healthy control (not recorded which).

The chain employs TRBV7-3 and TRBJ1-1, with TRBD1 as a possible D gene (5 bases). The germline V and J ends were trimmed by 5 bases and 5 bases, with 15 bases remaining between them. The CDR3 runs to 14 residues. CDR1 and CDR2 (germline): SGHTA, FQGTGA. The CDR3: CASSPGGGKTEAFF. The CDR3 DNA reads as TGTGCCAGCAGCCCGGGGGGAGGGAAAACTGAAGCTTTCTTT.

This clonotype was observed many times. The chain links TRBV5-1 to TRBJ2-5; D possibly uses TRBD1 or TRBD2 (7 bases each). The CDR3 has 14 amino acids. V was pared by 4 bases and J by 5 bases, with 15 bases between. Germline assignment: CDR1 SGHRS and CDR2 YFSETQ. CDR3 protein: CASSPRGGGETQYF. DNA of the CDR3: TGCGCCAGCAGCCCCAGGGGGGGCGGCGAGACCCAGTACTTC.

The table lists this clonotype with a few counts. The chain employs TRBV29-1 and TRBJ2-3, with 15 bases that match TRBD2. Trimming removed 6 bases from V and 5 bases from J; junction bases left unmatched: 9. This CDR3 region has 16 residues. Germline V gene data show CDR1 as SQVTM and CDR2 as ANQGSEA. The CDR3 region has the DNA TGCAGCGTCGGGGGGACTAGCGGGAGGACGGGAGATACGCAGTATTTT. Protein sequence: CSVGGTSGRTGDTQYF.

The chain joins TRBV29-1 to TRBJ2-3, with D unresolved. Germline loops: CDR1 SQVTM, CDR2 ANQGSEA. The CDR3 spans 12 residues. V was cut by 3 bases and J by 6 bases, with 10 bases left in between. CDR3 sequence (DNA): TGCAGCGTTGATCGCAGGACGGATACGCAGTATTTT. It yields the protein CSVDRRTDTQYF.

The chain links TRBV6-5 to TRBJ1-1, with 8 bases aligning to TRBD1. From germline, CDR1 is MNHEY and CDR2 SVGAGI. The ends lost 6 bases at V and 1 base at J; junction bases unmatched: 7. The CDR3 has 15 residues. CDR3 sequence reads: CASSSGTGENTEAFF. Written as DNA, the CDR3 is TGTGCCAGCAGCTCCGGGACAGGTGAGAACACTGAAGCTTTCTTT.

This clonotype has at least ten counts. The chain is built from TRBV7-6 and TRBJ1-5, with D uncertain. Trimming cost V 5 bases and J 4 bases, with 12 bases left between them. Germline V gene lookup returns CDR1 SGHVS and CDR2 FNYEAQ. The length of the CDR3 is 14 residues. CDR3 bases: TGTGCCAGCAGCCCCCTGGGAGGGAATCAGCCCCAGCATTTT. Amino acid sequence: CASSPLGGNQPQHF. The variable domain in full, with the rest retrieved from reference TRBV7-6 and TRBJ1-5, is GAGVSQSPRYKVTKRGQDVALRCDPISGHVSLYWYRQALGQGPEFLTYFNYEAQQDKSGLPNDRFSAERPEGSISTLTIQRTEQRDSAMYRCASSPLGGNQPQHFGDGTRLSIL.

The rearrangement joins TRBV29-1 to TRBJ2-3, with 10 bases lining up with TRBD2. From germline, CDR1 is SQVTM and CDR2 ANQGSEA. There are 14 residues in the CDR3. J gave up 1 base and V 8 bases, and 6 bases lay outside the gene matches. CDR3 bases: TGCAGCTCCAGCGGGAGGGCCGGCACAGATACGCAGTATTTT. It translates to CSSSGRAGTDTQYF.

This clonotype was counted only a few times. The rearrangement joins TRBV12-3 or TRBV12-4 to TRBJ1-1; the match to TRBD1 covers 8 bases. The CDR3 runs 15 residues. Trimming at V came to 4 bases and at J to 1 base, leaving 5 bases not matched to a gene. CDR3 sequence (DNA): TGTGCCAGCAGTTCCCAGGGGGCCGGGAACACTGAAGCTTTCTTT. Translated, it gives CASSSQGAGNTEAFF.

This clonotype has ten or more counts. The chain has TRBV18 and TRBJ1-4; D gene uncertain. Germline loops: CDR1 KGHSH, CDR2 LQKENI. The CDR3 extends over 15 amino acids. Trimming left V 2 bases short and J 0 bases short, with 7 bases between. Here the CDR3 reads CASSPWATTNEKLFF. The CDR3 bases are TGTGCCAGCTCACCATGGGCGACAACTAATGAAAAACTGTTTTTT.

In its sample, this clonotype was seen a few times. The chain recombines TRBV6-6 with TRBJ1-1; D may be TRBD1 (6 bases). The germline V and J ends were trimmed by 4 bases and 3 bases, with 9 bases remaining between them. Germline loops: CDR1 MNHNY, CDR2 SVGAGI (reference sequence). The CDR3 has 13 residues. Here the CDR3 reads CASSSNRDTEAFF. The CDR3 nucleotides are TGTGCCAGCAGTTCTAACAGGGACACTGAAGCTTTCTTT.

This clonotype has ten or more counts. The chain carries TRBV2 and TRBJ2-4; a possible D gene is TRBD2 (6 bases). Germline loops: CDR1 SNHLY, CDR2 FYNNEI. V shed 7 bases and J shed 6 bases, with 19 bases lying between them. The CDR3 has 15 residues. The CDR3 DNA sequence: TGTGCCAGCAATGGAGATCCGGGGGTGGGAAACATTCAGTACTTC. It codes for CASNGDPGVGNIQYF.

This clonotype was counted only a few times. The chain links TRBV7-8 to TRBJ1-4, with D possibly being TRBD1 (6 bases). CDR3 length equals 15 residues. The V and J ends lost 1 base and 6 bases respectively, with 12 bases between them. Germline lookup yields CDR1 SGHVS and CDR2 FQNEAQ. This chain's CDR3 is CASSLEYGGDEKLFF. CDR3 DNA: TGTGCCAGCAGCTTAGAATATGGGGGCGATGAAAAACTGTTTTTT.

This clonotype came up many times. The rearrangement joins TRBV4-2 to TRBJ2-3; D is perhaps TRBD2 (7 bases). The V end lost 0 bases, the J end lost 2 bases, and 12 bases lay between the germline ends. The CDR3 sequence is 16 residues long. Germline V gene data show CDR1 as LGHNA and CDR2 as YNFKEQ. In nucleotides, the CDR3 is TGTGCCAGCAGCCAAGAGGCGGGGGCCCTCACAGATACGCAGTATTTT. Translation gives CASSQEAGALTDTQYF.

The V call is TRBV7-2, the J call TRBJ2-1, with D unresolved. Germline V CDR1 and CDR2: SGHTA, FQGNSA. The CDR3 is 15 amino acids. Trimming removed 1 base from V and 3 bases from J, with 10 bases in between. CDR3 sequence reads: CASSLEVGYYNEQFF. The CDR3 DNA is TGTGCCAGCAGCTTAGAGGTGGGGTACTACAATGAGCAGTTCTTC. Complete variable domain (other parts from reference TRBV7-2 and TRBJ2-1): GAGVSQSPSNKVTEKGKDVELRCDPISGHTALYWYRQSLGQGLEFLIYFQGNSAPDKSGLPSDRFSAERTGGSVSTLTIQRTQQEDSAVYLCASSLEVGYYNEQFFGPGTRLTVL.

This clonotype was found many times. The chain uses TRBV18 and TRBJ1-1; D not certain. V was cut by 0 bases and J by 1 base, with 9 bases left in between. There are 15 residues in the CDR3. Germline CDR1 KGHSH, CDR2 LQKENI. The DNA of the CDR3 is TGTGCCAGCTCACCACCGGAGGGTCAGAACACTGAAGCTTTCTTT. Translating gives CASSPPEGQNTEAFF.

This clonotype was counted between two and nine times. This chain connects TRBV5-4 to TRBJ1-1; 11 bases align to TRBD1. Germline values: CDR1 SGHNT, CDR2 YYREEE (reference sequence). CDR3 size: 16 residues. V dropped 3 bases and J dropped 5; count of bases not matched to a gene: 9. The CDR3 nucleotides are TGTGCCAGCAGCTCCGCGGACAGGGGGCGATGGACTGAAGCTTTCTTT. Amino acid sequence: CASSSADRGRWTEAFF.

This clonotype appeared many times. CDR3 DNA: TGTGCCAGCAGTGAAATTGGGGGCGGGGGAAACACCATATATTTT. Translation gives CASSEIGGGGNTIYF. This rearrangement joins TRBV25-1 to TRBJ1-3, with D perhaps TRBD1 (6 bases). This CDR3 has 15 residues. Germline values: CDR1 MGHDK, CDR2 SYGVNS. V lost 2 bases and J lost 4, with 12 bases in between.

The sample holds many counts of this clonotype. The rearrangement links TRBV27 to TRBJ1-5, with 7 nucleotides matching TRBD1. Germline CDR1 reads MNHEY; CDR2 reads SMNVEV (reference sequence). Trimming at V came to 6 bases and at J to 9 bases, leaving 11 bases not matched to a gene. The CDR3 has 14 residues. CDR3 coding DNA: TGTGCCAGCAGCCCAGGACAGGCACCTCTGCCCCAGCATTTT. This sequence encodes CASSPGQAPLPQHF.

The rearrangement links TRBV24-1 to TRBJ2-1; 12 bases fit TRBD2. The ends lost 4 bases at V and 9 bases at J; junction bases unmatched: 9. The CDR3 sequence is 16 residues long. Germline CDR1 reads KGHDR; CDR2 reads SFDVKD. The CDR3 sequence is CATSEASGGAWGEQFF. The DNA of the CDR3 is TGTGCCACCAGTGAGGCTAGCGGGGGGGCCTGGGGTGAGCAGTTCTTC.

This clonotype was found once. Possible read error: a much larger clone is one base away. The rearrangement joins TRBV7-2 to TRBJ2-1; D unclear. The CDR3 runs to 11 residues. Germline V lookup: CDR1 SGHTA, CDR2 FQGNSA. Trimming removed 4 bases at V and 5 bases at J, with 3 bases between. CDR3 bases: TGTGCCAGCAGCTATAACAATGAGCAGTTCTTC. Its protein is CASSYNNEQFF.

The sample holds many counts of this clonotype. The genes are TRBV29-1 and TRBJ2-5; perhaps TRBD2 as D (5 bases). The CDR3 length is 12 residues. V shed 2 bases and J shed 9 bases, with 13 bases lying between them. Germline-derived CDR1 and CDR2 are SQVTM and ANQGSEA. The CDR3 here is CSVERAAGAQYF. The CDR3, as DNA: TGCAGCGTTGAAAGGGCGGCCGGGGCCCAGTACTTC.

This clonotype has a handful of counts. The chain links TRBV27 to TRBJ2-7, with 9 bases identical to TRBD1. J gave up 2 bases and V 7 bases, and 3 bases lay outside the gene matches. Germline V gives CDR1 MNHEY, CDR2 SMNVEV (reference sequence). The CDR3 contains 13 residues. CDR3 DNA: TGTGCCAGCAAGGGACAGGGTGCCTACGAGCAGTACTTC. Translated: CASKGQGAYEQYF.

The rearrangement joins TRBV6-5 to TRBJ1-1; D call uncertain. Germline V gene lookup returns CDR1 MNHEY and CDR2 SVGAGI. The CDR3 covers 12 residues. V lost 4 bases and J lost 1, with 4 bases in between. The CDR3, as DNA: TGTGCCAGCAGTTGGGGGAACACTGAAGCTTTCTTT. Translating it yields CASSWGNTEAFF.

This clonotype was seen only a few times. The V gene is TRBV10-3, the J gene TRBJ1-1; D is unclear. The germline gives CDR1 ENHRY, CDR2 SYGVKD. The CDR3 runs to 13 residues. The V end lost 7 bases, the J end lost 1 base, and 10 bases lay between the germline ends. CDR3 amino acids: CAIKEGANTEAFF. CDR3 sequence (DNA): TGTGCCATCAAGGAGGGCGCGAACACTGAAGCTTTCTTT.

This clonotype has a count of ten or more. The rearrangement joins TRBV9 to TRBJ2-3; D perhaps matches TRBD1 (6 bases). This CDR3 is built from 17 residues. CDR1 is SGDLS, CDR2 YYNGEE, per germline. V was clipped by 4 bases and J by 2 bases, with 20 bases between them. The CDR3 DNA follows: TGTGCCAGCAGCTTACCTACCGGGACACGACCCACAGATACGCAGTATTTT. This encodes CASSLPTGTRPTDTQYF.

This clonotype was seen repeatedly, ten times or more. The chain carries TRBV10-3 and TRBJ2-3; 11 positions match TRBD2. CDR1 is ENHRY and CDR2 is SYGVKD in the germline V gene. The CDR3 length is 15 residues. V shed 6 bases and J 4 bases; nucleotides not matched to a gene: 6. CDR3 loop: CAIRPGLADADTQYF. DNA of the CDR3: TGTGCCATCAGACCGGGACTAGCGGATGCAGATACGCAGTATTTT.

This clonotype was seen a few times. The chain links TRBV9 to TRBJ1-4; a possible D gene is TRBD1 (6 bases). In germline, CDR1 is SGDLS, CDR2 YYNGEE. The V and J ends lost 3 bases and 0 bases respectively, with 15 bases between them. This CDR3 has 17 residues. The CDR3 reads CASSADPGASTNEKLFF. The CDR3 region has the DNA TGTGCCAGCAGCGCAGACCCAGGGGCCTCAACTAATGAAAAACTGTTTTTT.

The table lists this clonotype with many counts. This rearrangement joins TRBV29-1 to TRBJ2-1, with 8 bases lining up with TRBD2. V lost 7 bases to trimming and J lost 5 bases; unmatched junction nucleotides: 13. This CDR3 has 15 amino acids. From germline, CDR1 is SQVTM and CDR2 ANQGSEA. CDR3 nucleotides: TGCAGCGACGGGGTAGCGGGAACGGGAGACAATGAGCAGTTCTTC. Protein sequence: CSDGVAGTGDNEQFF.